These T cell receptor beta chains were read from a single sample in a study of shared T cell receptors in the human thymus. The repertoire was sequenced with immunoSEQ multiplex PCR; TCRdb's copy has only in-frame clones and lacks some. In the table there are hundreds of thousands of clones, over 75% of which are singletons. This sample also appeared in a second study, on human thymus T cells.

Material: thymocytes. The receptors come from a boy younger than two with a congenital heart defect. Each CDR3 is given with its conserved first and last residue. A D gene is named only where the DNA matches it firmly. The size of a clone is reported for some rows only, either as once, few or many, or as a class for expanded clones.

>.|TRBD1|TRBV11-2|TRBJ2-2
CASSLPGQGTTGELFF
TGTGCCAGCAGCCTCCCGGGACAGGGTACGACCGGGGAGCTGTTTTTT
>.|TRBD2|TRBV11-2|TRBJ2-3
CASSLDLASGAHTDTQYF
TGTGCCAGCAGCTTAGATTTAGCTAGCGGAGCCCACACAGATACGCAGTATTTT
>.|.|TRBV19|TRBJ1-4
CASSGAVPGWEKLFF
TGTGCCAGTTCAGGGGCCGTCCCCGGTTGGGAAAAACTGTTTTTT
>.|.|TRBV28|TRBJ2-5
CASSYSGIETQYF
TGTGCCAGCAGTTATTCCGGGATAGAGACCCAGTACTTC
>.|.|TRBV27|TRBJ1-3
CASSSMDSHIYF
TGTGCCAGCAGCTCGATGGACAGTCACATATATTTT
>.|TRBD1|TRBV5-6|TRBJ1-2
CASSTTGANYGYTF
TGTGCCAGCAGCACGACAGGGGCGAACTATGGCTACACCTTC
>once|.|TRBV4-3|TRBJ1-1
CASSQGTTRRNTEAFF
TGCGCCAGCAGCCAAGGGACAACCAGGAGGAACACTGAAGCTTTCTTT
>.|.|TRBV5-6|TRBJ2-7
CASSLQGIVHEQYF
TGTGCCAGCAGCCTCCAGGGAATTGTCCACGAGCAGTACTTC
>.|.|TRBV19|TRBJ1-5
CASSIGGNQPQHF
TGTGCCAGTAGTATAGGAGGTAATCAGCCCCAGCATTTT
>.|.|TRBV15|TRBJ2-1
CATSSPGSRGGNEQFF
TGTGCCACCAGCTCCCCGGGTTCCCGGGGAGGCAATGAGCAGTTCTTC
>once|.|TRBV7-9|TRBJ2-5
CASSLVGRVETQYF
TGTGCCAGCAGCTTAGTGGGCAGGGTGGAGACCCAGTACTTC
>.|.|TRBV10-1|TRBJ2-7
CASSHGSYEQYF
TGCGCCAGCAGTCACGGCTCCTACGAGCAGTACTTC